This entry lists 27 T cell receptor beta chains sequenced from one sample in a study of T cells in Graves' hyperthyroidism and ophthalmopathy. RNA transcripts provided the source from which TCR beta CDR3 regions were amplified. HTBI primers were used for first-round RT-PCR of the TCR CDR3. TCRdb re-called the multiplex PCR reads with MiXCR, one entry per CDR3 protein. Here the sample spans 450,000 to 600,000 distinct CDR3 sequences, about 14% being singletons. The specimen was blood. The source is a woman aged 35 to 49 with Graves' hyperthyroidism.

This clonotype was seen at least ten times. This chain joins TRBV18 and TRBJ2-3; 9 bases match TRBD1. V lost 4 bases and J lost 5; bases outside the gene matches: 10. Looked up from germline, CDR1 is KGHSH and CDR2 is LQKENI. This CDR3 contains 16 residues. The CDR3 here is CASSRILGQGQDTQYF. The CDR3, as DNA: TGTGCCAGCTCACGGATTCTGGGACAGGGTCAAGATACGCAGTATTTT.

The chain uses TRBV15 and TRBJ1-6; TRBD1 aligns across 7 bases. Germline V gene data show CDR1 as LNHNV and CDR2 as YYDKDF (reference sequence). Trimming removed 1 base from V and 3 bases from J; junction bases left unmatched: 0. There are 15 residues in the CDR3. The DNA of the CDR3 is TGTGCCACCAGCAGAGGGGACAGCTATAATTCACCCCTCCACTTT. Residues: CATSRGDSYNSPLHF.

The rearrangement links TRBV5-4 to TRBJ1-6; tentative D call: TRBD1 (5 bases). The germline gives CDR1 SGHNT, CDR2 YYREEE (reference sequence). Trimming cost V 0 bases and J 5 bases, with 9 bases left between them. This CDR3 contains 15 residues. The DNA of the CDR3 is TGTGCCAGCAGCTTGGGTGGGGGGGATAATTCACCCCTCCACTTT. Its protein is CASSLGGGDNSPLHF. Filled out from reference TRBV5-4 and TRBJ1-6, the complete variable domain reads ETGVTQSPTHLIKTRGQQVTLRCSSQSGHNTVSWYQQALGQGPQFIFQYYREEENGRGNFPPRFSGLQFPNYSSELNVNALELDDSALYLCASSLGGGDNSPLHFGNGTRLTVT.

This clonotype was observed at least ten times. The chain recombines TRBV2 with TRBJ2-5; possibly TRBD2 for D (6 bases). The V end was cut by 3 bases, the J end by 6 bases, with 11 bases between. CDR3 length equals 13 residues. Per germline, CDR1 SNHLY and CDR2 FYNNEI. The CDR3 DNA is TGTGCCAGCAGTGATCCCGGGAGAAAGACCCAGTACTTC. It translates to CASSDPGRKTQYF.

In its sample, this clonotype was seen many times. This chain joins TRBV27 and TRBJ2-3, with TRBD2 identical over 8 bases. The CDR3 has 15 residues. The trim removed 5 bases at V and 4 bases at J, leaving 8 bases unmatched. Germline V gene lookup returns CDR1 MNHEY and CDR2 SMNVEV (reference sequence). This CDR3 reads CASSPIAGISDTQYF. DNA for the CDR3: TGTGCCAGCAGTCCAATAGCGGGAATCTCAGATACGCAGTATTTT.

This clonotype was observed many times. The chain is built from TRBV11-1 and TRBJ2-3; 8 bases fit TRBD2. Germline values: CDR1 SGHAT, CDR2 FQDESV (reference sequence). After removal of 5 bases from V and 2 bases from J, the junction contained 6 bases not matched to a gene. This CDR3 has 15 residues. CDR3 nucleotides: TGTGCCAGCAGCGAACTAGCGGCCAACACAGATACGCAGTATTTT. Protein product: CASSELAANTDTQYF.

This clonotype was observed at least ten times. CDR3 bases: TGTGCCAGCAGCCCTACGGGACTAGGCGATATGAGCTCCTACGAGCAGTACTTC. It translates to CASSPTGLGDMSSYEQYF. The chain uses TRBV11-2 and TRBJ2-7, with TRBD2 matching over 8 bases. The junction had 15 bases not matched to a gene; V was cut back by 5 bases and J by 0 bases. Germline V gives CDR1 SGHAT, CDR2 FQNNGV. The CDR3 is made up of 18 amino acids. Variable domain in full (rest from reference TRBV11-2 and TRBJ2-7): EAGVAQSPRYKIIEKRQSVAFWCNPISGHATLYWYQQILGQGPKLLIQFQNNGVVDDSQLPKDRFSAERLKGVDSTLKIQPAKLEDSAVYLCASSPTGLGDMSSYEQYFGPGTRLTVT.

This clonotype was seen at least ten times. V and J are TRBV20-1 and TRBJ2-2, with 7 bases lining up with TRBD2. The germline V gene encodes CDR1 DFQATT and CDR2 SNEGSKA (reference sequence). The CDR3 contains 15 residues. The J segment lost 2 bases and the V segment lost 1 base, leaving 4 bases of the junction unmatched. CDR3 sequence reads: CSARVGGINTGELFF. The CDR3 bases are TGCAGTGCTAGAGTGGGAGGGATCAACACCGGGGAGCTGTTTTTT.

Concerning this clonotype: A read error is possible here, since a much larger clone lies one base away. V and J are TRBV12-3 or TRBV12-4 and TRBJ1-1; D remains ambiguous. The CDR3 runs 14 residues. The CDR3 region is CASILEVLGTGAFF. CDR3 sequence (DNA): TGTGCCAGCATCTTGGAGGTGCTGGGAACTGGAGCTTTCTTT.

The chain is built from TRBV6-1 and TRBJ2-5; TRBD1 is a possible D gene (8 bases). Trimming pared 4 bases from V and 7 bases from J, leaving 19 bases between. The CDR3 is 15 amino acids. Looked up from germline, CDR1 is MNHNS and CDR2 is SASEGT. The CDR3 reads CASSGEGQAGGTQYF. CDR3 coding DNA: TGTGCCAGCAGTGGGGAGGGACAGGCCGGTGGGACCCAGTACTTC.

The sample holds many counts of this clonotype. The V and J genes are TRBV28 and TRBJ1-1; a weak D match, TRBD1 (6 bases). The CDR3 has 14 residues. Trimming cost V 5 bases and J 5 bases, with 15 bases left between them. The germline CDR1 and CDR2 sequences are MDHEN and SYDVKM. CDR3 residues: CASSAAGVGTEAFF. The DNA of the CDR3 is TGTGCCAGCAGTGCCGCAGGGGTAGGGACTGAAGCTTTCTTT.

This clonotype has only a few counts. The chain joins TRBV7-9 to TRBJ1-2; D is uncertain. CDR3 length: 13 residues. Trimming removed 0 bases from V and 14 bases from J, with 16 bases in between. Germline V gene data show CDR1 as SEHNR and CDR2 as FQNEAQ (reference sequence). For the CDR3, the DNA is TGTGCCAGCAGCTTAGCTGAGGACTCTCGAAGGACCTTC. Amino acid sequence: CASSLAEDSRRTF.

V gene TRBV11-2 combines with J gene TRBJ2-7, with TRBD2 matching 13 bases. J was trimmed by 3 bases and V by 2 bases; bases with no gene match: 10. The CDR3 is 18 amino acids. CDR1 is SGHAT and CDR2 is FQNNGV in the germline V gene. As DNA, the CDR3 is TGTGCCAGCAGCTTAAGAGGACTAGCGGGAGTAAAGGGCTACGAGCAGTACTTC. Protein: CASSLRGLAGVKGYEQYF.

In DNA, the CDR3 is TGTGCCAGCAGTTTGGAAAGGGCGGCTGCAGGAAATGAGCAGTTCTTC. Translating it yields CASSLERAAAGNEQFF. The rearrangement uses TRBV12-3 or TRBV12-4 and TRBJ2-1; D unclear. Trimming removed 3 bases from V and 7 bases from J, with 19 bases in between. There are 16 residues in the CDR3.

This clonotype was seen many times. The V gene is TRBV7-9, the J gene TRBJ2-1; D remains unclear. This CDR3 contains 14 residues. V lost 4 bases, J lost 0 bases, and 7 bases lay in between. Per the germline V gene, CDR1 is SEHNR and CDR2 is FQNEAQ (reference sequence). The CDR3 nucleotides read TGTGCCAGCAGCTCTATGAGCTCCTACAATGAGCAGTTCTTC. It translates to CASSSMSSYNEQFF.

This clonotype appeared many times. The chain combines TRBV30 with TRBJ2-1; TRBD2 agrees at 11 bases. The CDR3 runs to 15 residues. Germline loops: CDR1 GTSNPN, CDR2 SVGIG (reference sequence). The V and J ends lost 0 bases and 4 bases, in that order; junction bases with no gene match: 2. The CDR3 region is CAWSVGLADYNEQFF. The CDR3 region has the DNA TGTGCCTGGAGTGTGGGACTAGCGGATTACAATGAGCAGTTCTTC.

The chain has TRBV28 and TRBJ1-1, with a weak D call TRBD1 (5 bases). Deletions cut 7 bases from V and 7 bases from J, with 19 bases between. Germline V gives CDR1 MDHEN, CDR2 SYDVKM. The CDR3 totals 14 residues. CDR3 residues: CASIRGGNQVEAFF. Here the CDR3 DNA reads TGTGCCAGCATTCGGGGGGGGAATCAGGTTGAAGCTTTCTTT.

This clonotype was detected ten times or more. The CDR3 loop reads CSASTVDGNQPQHF. The CDR3 DNA reads TGCAGTGCTAGCACGGTGGACGGCAATCAGCCCCAGCATTTT. The chain has TRBV20-1 and TRBJ1-5; D remains unclear. V shed 3 bases and J shed 2 bases, with 11 bases lying between them. The germline gives CDR1 DFQATT, CDR2 SNEGSKA (reference sequence). This CDR3 comprises 14 residues.

V is TRBV19 and J is TRBJ1-1; tentative D call: TRBD1 (5 bases). The CDR3 consists of 14 residues. Germline CDR1 reads LNHDA; CDR2 reads SQIVND (reference sequence). V lost 4 bases and J 6 bases, leaving 15 bases between the germline ends. In DNA, the CDR3 is TGTGCCAGTAGTACATACGCAGGGAGCCCTGAAGCTTTCTTT. Its protein product is CASSTYAGSPEAFF.

This clonotype appeared many times. This sequence joins TRBV6-6 and TRBJ2-7; 8 nucleotides align to TRBD1. The trim removed 2 bases at V and 1 base at J, leaving 4 bases unmatched. The CDR3 covers 15 residues. The germline V gene has CDR1 MNHNY and CDR2 SVGAGI (reference sequence). CDR3 sequence (DNA): TGTGCCAGCAGTTACGGTACAGGGGGGTCCTACGAGCAGTACTTC. Translating gives CASSYGTGGSYEQYF.

This clonotype has more than one count but fewer than ten. J is TRBJ1-1 and V is TRBV5-1; D gene unclear. The CDR3 is 16 amino acids. Trimming shortened V by 0 bases and J by 1 base, and 13 bases separated the two germline ends. From germline, CDR1 is SGHRS and CDR2 YFSETQ. CDR3 sequence (DNA): TGCGCCAGCAGCTTGGACCGTCCCGGATCGAACACTGAAGCTTTCTTT. Amino acids: CASSLDRPGSNTEAFF.

This chain uses TRBV29-1 with TRBJ1-1, with a possible D match to TRBD1 (5 bases). Deletions cut 0 bases from V and 5 bases from J, with 13 bases between. Germline V CDR1 and CDR2: SQVTM, ANQGSEA. The CDR3 extends over 14 amino acids. This chain's CDR3 is CSVEDRVGGTEAFF. The DNA of the CDR3 is TGCAGCGTTGAAGATAGGGTCGGGGGGACTGAAGCTTTCTTT.

This chain joins TRBV9 and TRBJ2-3, with 7 bases matching TRBD1. V shed 0 bases and J 6 bases; nucleotides not matched to a gene: 10. Germline lookup yields CDR1 SGDLS and CDR2 YYNGEE. The CDR3 is 16 amino acids. As DNA, the CDR3 is TGTGCCAGCAGCGTAGCGGGTGTAGGGGGCGCCGATACGCAGTATTTT. It specifies CASSVAGVGGADTQYF.

This clonotype was counted a few times. The chain links TRBV19 to TRBJ1-1; D remains ambiguous. This CDR3 is built from 12 residues. V was clipped by 7 bases and J by 7 bases, with 13 bases between them. CDR1 is LNHDA and CDR2 is SQIVND in the germline V gene (reference sequence). CDR3 protein: CASTPPGSEAFF. In DNA form, the CDR3 reads TGTGCCAGTACCCCGCCGGGAAGTGAAGCTTTCTTT.

This clonotype was found many times. The chain uses TRBV12-5 and TRBJ1-4; 8 bases map to TRBD1. J lost 2 bases, V lost 6 bases, and 2 bases had no gene match. Germline V gene sequence: CDR1 LGHNT, CDR2 FRNRAP. This CDR3 comprises 14 residues. The CDR3 nucleotides are TGTGCTAGTGGCCGACAGGGGACTAATGAAAAACTGTTTTTT. Encoded protein: CASGRQGTNEKLFF. The full variable domain, completed using reference TRBV12-5 and TRBJ1-4, is DARVTQTPRHKVTEMGQEVTMRCQPILGHNTVFWYRQTMMQGLELLAYFRNRAPLDDSGMPKDRFSAEMPDATLATLKIQPSEPRDSAVYFCASGRQGTNEKLFFGSGTQLSVL.

In its sample, this clonotype was seen many times. The genes are TRBV20-1 and TRBJ2-1, with 10 nucleotides matching TRBD2. Germline CDR1 is DFQATT and CDR2 is SNEGSKA (reference sequence). The junction had 19 bases not matched to a gene; V was cut back by 1 base and J by 7 bases. The CDR3 loop spans 19 amino acids. The CDR3 loop reads CSARGLAGGAVAGGNEQFF. CDR3 DNA sequence: TGCAGTGCTAGAGGGTTGGCAGGGGGCGCGGTAGCGGGAGGTAATGAGCAGTTCTTC.

The V and J genes are TRBV7-7 and TRBJ2-2; tentatively, D is TRBD2 (6 bases). Germline V CDR1 and CDR2: SSHAT, FNYEAQ (reference sequence). This CDR3 comprises 13 residues. CDR3 DNA: TGTGCTAGCGGCCCGAGAGACACCGGGGAGCTGTTTTTT. Translating gives CASGPRDTGELFF.